Sequencing of this T cell receptor beta chain was carried out in a study of T-cell reconstitution after alpha-beta-depleted transplantation in children. The authors prepared the TCRbeta library with unique molecular identifiers. TCRdb itself ran the PCR reads through MiXCR, one entry per CDR3 protein. The sample contains over 150,000 distinct CDR3 sequences, less than 8% of which appear only once. Sample: PBMCs from the stem cell graft donor, taken from the stem cell graft. The TCR was taken from a human donor who donated a stem cell graft to a child with Wiskott-Aldrich syndrome.

The CDR3 loop is CASSLETGTGELFF. The CDR3 DNA is TGCGCCAGCAGCTTGGAAACAGGCACCGGGGAGCTGTTTTTT. This chain links TRBV5-1 with TRBJ2-2, with D perhaps matching TRBD1 (5 bases). From germline, CDR1 is SGHRS and CDR2 YFSETQ. V shed 0 bases and J shed 4 bases, with 7 bases lying between them. The CDR3 spans 14 residues.